This TCR beta chain was identified during a study of blood T cell repertoires in COVID-19. Study-level background: Samples came from the United States, Italy and Spain, spanning acute and convalescent COVID-19. T cells, B-cell-depleted T cells, or PBMCs supplied cDNA or gDNA.

Patients of the Seattle cohort, enrolled during active infection, were followed longitudinally. This CDR3 region has 14 residues. With 3 bases removed from V and 4 bases from J, the gap between germline ends came to 11 bases. Germline V lookup: CDR1 KGHDR, CDR2 SFDVKD. Per the study methods: The authors estimated nucleated cell counts from reference gene primer amplification. Profiling relied on immunoSEQ multiplex PCR, and the TCRdb table lists in-frame clones only, not all of them. The V and J calls and the clone size are those of that table, but D and trimming were determined from the DNA. The data contain approximately 250,000 clones, roughly 85% of them singletons.

This receptor was obtained from a man aged 45 to 65 with COVID-19, enrolled during active disease. The rearrangement links TRBV24-1 to TRBJ1-2; the D gene is possibly TRBD1 (6 bases). The specimen sequenced was peripheral blood. The CDR3 is CATSDETGFYGYTF. The CDR3 DNA sequence: TGTGCCACCAGTGATGAGACAGGTTTCTATGGCTACACCTTC.